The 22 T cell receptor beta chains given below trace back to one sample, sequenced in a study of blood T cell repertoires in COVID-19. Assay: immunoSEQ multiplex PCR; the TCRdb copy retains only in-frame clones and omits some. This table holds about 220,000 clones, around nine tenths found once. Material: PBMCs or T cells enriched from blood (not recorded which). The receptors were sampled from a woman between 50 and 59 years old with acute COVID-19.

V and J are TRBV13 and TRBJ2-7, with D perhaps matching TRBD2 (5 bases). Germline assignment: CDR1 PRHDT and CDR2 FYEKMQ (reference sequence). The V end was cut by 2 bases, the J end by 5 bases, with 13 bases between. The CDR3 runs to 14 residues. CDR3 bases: TGTGCCAGCAGCTTACGGCTAGCCAGTCACGAGCAGTACTTC. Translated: CASSLRLASHEQYF.

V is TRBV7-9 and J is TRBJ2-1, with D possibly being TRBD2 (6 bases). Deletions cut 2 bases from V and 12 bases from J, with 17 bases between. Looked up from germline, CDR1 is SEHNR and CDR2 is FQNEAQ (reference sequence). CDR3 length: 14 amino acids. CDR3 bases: TGTGCCAGCAGCTTACGCGGGACTCTTGAAGGGCAGTTCTTC. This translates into CASSLRGTLEGQFF. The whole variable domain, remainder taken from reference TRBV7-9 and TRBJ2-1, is DTGVSQNPRHKITKRGQNVTFRCDPISEHNRLYWYRQTLGQGPEFLTYFQNEAQLEKSRLLSDRFSAERPKGSFSTLEIQRTEQGDSAMYLCASSLRGTLEGQFFGPGTRLTVL.

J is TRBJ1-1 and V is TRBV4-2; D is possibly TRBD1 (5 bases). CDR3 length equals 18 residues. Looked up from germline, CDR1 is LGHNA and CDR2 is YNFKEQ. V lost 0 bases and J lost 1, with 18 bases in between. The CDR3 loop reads CASSQDLGEHRPNTEAFF. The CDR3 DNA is TGTGCCAGCAGCCAAGATTTAGGGGAACACCGCCCGAACACTGAAGCTTTCTTT.

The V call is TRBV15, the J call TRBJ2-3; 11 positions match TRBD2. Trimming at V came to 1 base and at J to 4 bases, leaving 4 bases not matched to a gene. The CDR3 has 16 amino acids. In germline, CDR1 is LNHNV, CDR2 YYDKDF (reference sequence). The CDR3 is CATSRVLAGGSDTQYF. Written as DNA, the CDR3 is TGTGCCACCAGCAGAGTTTTAGCGGGAGGGTCAGATACGCAGTATTTT.

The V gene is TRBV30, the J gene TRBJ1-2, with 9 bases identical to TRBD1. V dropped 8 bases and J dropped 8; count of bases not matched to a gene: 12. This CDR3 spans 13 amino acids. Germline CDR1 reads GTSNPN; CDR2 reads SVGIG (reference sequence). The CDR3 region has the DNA TGTGCCAGAGACAACAGGGGGCGGGCGGGCTACACCTTC. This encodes CARDNRGRAGYTF. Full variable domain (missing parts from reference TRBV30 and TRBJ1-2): SQTIHQWPATLVQPVGSPLSLECTVEGTSNPNLYWYRQAAGRGLQLLFYSVGIGQISSEVPQNLSASRPQDRQFILSSKKLLLSDSGFYLCARDNRGRAGYTFGSGTRLTVV.

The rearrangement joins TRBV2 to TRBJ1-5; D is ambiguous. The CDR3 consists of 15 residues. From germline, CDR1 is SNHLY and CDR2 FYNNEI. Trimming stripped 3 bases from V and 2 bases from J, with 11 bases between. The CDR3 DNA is TGTGCCAGCAGTGAGGGAGGGTTCGGCAATCAGCCCCAGCATTTT. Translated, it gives CASSEGGFGNQPQHF. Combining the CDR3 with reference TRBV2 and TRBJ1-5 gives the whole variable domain EPEVTQTPSHQVTQMGQEVILRCVPISNHLYFYWYRQILGQKVEFLVSFYNNEISEKSEIFDDQFSVERPDGSNFTLKIRSTKLEDSAMYFCASSEGGFGNQPQHFGDGTRLSIL.

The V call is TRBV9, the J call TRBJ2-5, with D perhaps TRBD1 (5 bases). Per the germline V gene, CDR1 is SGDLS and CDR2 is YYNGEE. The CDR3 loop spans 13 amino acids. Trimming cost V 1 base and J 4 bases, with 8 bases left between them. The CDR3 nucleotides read TGTGCCAGCAGCGTACCAGGGTCAGAGACCCAGTACTTC. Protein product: CASSVPGSETQYF.

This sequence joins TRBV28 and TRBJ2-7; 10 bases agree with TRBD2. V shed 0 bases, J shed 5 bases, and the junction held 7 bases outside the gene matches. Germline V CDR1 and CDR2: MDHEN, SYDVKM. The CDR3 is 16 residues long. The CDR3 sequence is CASSLWLSGRYNEQYF. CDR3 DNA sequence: TGTGCCAGCAGTTTATGGCTTAGCGGGAGGTACAACGAGCAGTACTTC.

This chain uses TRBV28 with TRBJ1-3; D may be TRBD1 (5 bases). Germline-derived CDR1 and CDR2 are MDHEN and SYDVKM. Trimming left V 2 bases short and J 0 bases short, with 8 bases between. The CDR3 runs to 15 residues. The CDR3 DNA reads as TGTGCCAGCAGTTTACAGGGCCTCTCTGGAAACACCATATATTTT. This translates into CASSLQGLSGNTIYF.

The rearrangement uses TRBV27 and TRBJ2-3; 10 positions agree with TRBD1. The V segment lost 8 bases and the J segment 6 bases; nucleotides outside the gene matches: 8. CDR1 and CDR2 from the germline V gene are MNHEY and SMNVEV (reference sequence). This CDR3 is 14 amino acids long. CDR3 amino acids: CASAGQGRGDTQYF. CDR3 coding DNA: TGTGCCAGCGCGGGACAGGGGCGGGGGGATACGCAGTATTTT.

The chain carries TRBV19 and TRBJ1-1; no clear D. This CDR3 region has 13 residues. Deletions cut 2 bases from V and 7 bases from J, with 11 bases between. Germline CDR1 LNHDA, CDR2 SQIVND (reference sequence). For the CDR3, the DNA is TGTGCCAGTAGTATACGGGGTAGGGTTGAAGCTTTCTTT. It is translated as CASSIRGRVEAFF.

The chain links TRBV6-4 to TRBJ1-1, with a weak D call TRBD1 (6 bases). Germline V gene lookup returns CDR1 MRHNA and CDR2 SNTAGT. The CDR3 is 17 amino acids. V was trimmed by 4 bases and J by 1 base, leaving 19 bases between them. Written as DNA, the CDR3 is TGTGCCAGCAGTGCCGCGGACAGCAAATGGAGGAACACTGAAGCTTTCTTT. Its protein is CASSAADSKWRNTEAFF.

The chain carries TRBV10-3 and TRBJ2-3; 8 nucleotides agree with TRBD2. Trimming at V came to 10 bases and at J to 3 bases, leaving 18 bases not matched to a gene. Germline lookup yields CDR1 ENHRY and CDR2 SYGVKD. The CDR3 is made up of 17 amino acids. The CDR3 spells CATPGSGTRPRTDTQYF. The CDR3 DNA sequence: TGTGCCACACCGGGTAGCGGGACCCGCCCTAGGACAGATACGCAGTATTTT.

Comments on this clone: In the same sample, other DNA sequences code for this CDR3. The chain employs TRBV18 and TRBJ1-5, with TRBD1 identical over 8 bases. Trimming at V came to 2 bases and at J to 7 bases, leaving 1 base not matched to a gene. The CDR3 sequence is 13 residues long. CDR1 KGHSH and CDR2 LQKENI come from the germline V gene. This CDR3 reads CASSPDRGQPQHF. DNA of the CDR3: TGTGCCAGCTCACCAGACAGGGGCCAGCCCCAGCATTTT.

CDR3 amino acids: CASSSTSGTGEQYF. Here the CDR3 DNA reads TGTGCCAGCAGCTCGACTAGCGGGACAGGCGAGCAGTACTTC. The chain links TRBV7-2 to TRBJ2-7; 11 nucleotides agree with TRBD2. Germline CDR1 reads SGHTA; CDR2 reads FQGNSA. The CDR3 spans 14 residues. Trimming cost V 4 bases and J 6 bases; bases outside gene matches: 5.

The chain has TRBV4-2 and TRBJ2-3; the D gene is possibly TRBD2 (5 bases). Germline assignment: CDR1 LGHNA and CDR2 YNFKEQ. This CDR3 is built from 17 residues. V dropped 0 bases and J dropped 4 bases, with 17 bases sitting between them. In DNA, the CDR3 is TGTGCCAGCAGCCAAGATTTGGGCCGCGGAGGCGCAGATACGCAGTATTTT. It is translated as CASSQDLGRGGADTQYF.

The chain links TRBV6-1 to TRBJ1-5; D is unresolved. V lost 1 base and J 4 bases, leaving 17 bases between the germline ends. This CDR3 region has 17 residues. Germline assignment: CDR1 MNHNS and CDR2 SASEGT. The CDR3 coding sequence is TGTGCCAGCAGTGAAGGAGGTAACTACCCTAGAAATCAGCCCCAGCATTTT. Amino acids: CASSEGGNYPRNQPQHF.

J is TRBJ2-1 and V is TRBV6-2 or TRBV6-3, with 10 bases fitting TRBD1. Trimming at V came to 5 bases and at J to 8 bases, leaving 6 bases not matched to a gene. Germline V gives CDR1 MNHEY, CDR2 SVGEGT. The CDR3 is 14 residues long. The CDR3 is CASSPGTGVDEQFF. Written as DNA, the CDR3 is TGTGCCAGCAGTCCCGGGACAGGGGTCGATGAGCAGTTCTTC.

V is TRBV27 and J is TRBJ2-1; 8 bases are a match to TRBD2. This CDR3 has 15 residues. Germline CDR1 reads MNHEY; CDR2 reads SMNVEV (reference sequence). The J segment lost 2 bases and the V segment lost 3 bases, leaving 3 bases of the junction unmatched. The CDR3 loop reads CASSLRAGAYNEQFF. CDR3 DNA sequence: TGTGCCAGCAGTTTGCGAGCGGGAGCCTACAATGAGCAGTTCTTC.

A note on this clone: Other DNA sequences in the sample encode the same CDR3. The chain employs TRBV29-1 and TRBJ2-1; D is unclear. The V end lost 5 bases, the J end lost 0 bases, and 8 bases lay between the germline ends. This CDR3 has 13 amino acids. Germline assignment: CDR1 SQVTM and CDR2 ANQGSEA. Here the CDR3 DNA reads TGCAGCGTTAGGTGGAGCTCCTACAATGAGCAGTTCTTC. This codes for CSVRWSSYNEQFF.

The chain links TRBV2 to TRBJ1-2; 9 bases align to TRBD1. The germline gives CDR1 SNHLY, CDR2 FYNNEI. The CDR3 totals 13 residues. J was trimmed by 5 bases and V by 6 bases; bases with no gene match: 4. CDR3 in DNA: TGTGCCAGCAGCGGGACAGGGAATTATGGCTACACCTTC. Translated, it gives CASSGTGNYGYTF.

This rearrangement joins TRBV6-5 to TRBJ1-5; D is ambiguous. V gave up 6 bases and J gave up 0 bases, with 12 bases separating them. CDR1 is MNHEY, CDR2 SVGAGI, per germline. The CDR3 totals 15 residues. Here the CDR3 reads CASRAQKNSNQPQHF. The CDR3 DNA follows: TGTGCCAGCAGGGCTCAGAAGAATAGCAATCAGCCCCAGCATTTT.